This T cell receptor beta chain was captured in a study of blood T cell repertoires in COVID-19. Turning to the study itself: Both acute and convalescent COVID-19 samples were obtained from the United States, Italy and Spain. Sources were T cells, B-cell-depleted T cells, or PBMCs; the material itself was cDNA or gDNA.

The V end lost 5 bases, the J end lost 2 bases, and 10 bases lay between the germline ends. The CDR3 extends over 13 amino acids. Germline V lookup: CDR1 WSHSY, CDR2 SAAADI. In the authors' methods: Reference gene primer amplification yielded estimated nucleated cell counts. Clones were sequenced by immunoSEQ multiplex PCR, and TCRdb holds only the in-frame ones, with some missing. Clonal size and the V and J genes are those of that table, whereas D and trimming came from the DNA. The table includes approximately 300,000 clones, around 90% detected once. Sequencing was done on a sample of peripheral blood. The source of this sequence is a woman in her twenties or thirties with COVID-19, enrolled during active disease. The chain links TRBV10-2 to TRBJ2-7, with D tentatively TRBD1 (6 bases). The CDR3 sequence: CASSMTGTYEQYF. The CDR3 DNA sequence: TGCGCCAGCAGTATGACAGGAACCTACGAGCAGTACTTC.